The 9 T cell receptor beta chains below all came from one sample that was sequenced in a study of T-cell reconstitution after alpha-beta-depleted transplantation in children. During its preparation, the TCRbeta library received unique molecular identifiers. From the PCR reads, TCRdb called clonotypes with MiXCR, one entry per CDR3 protein. The data contain 250,000 to 400,000 distinct CDR3 sequences, 20% to 30% of them seen just once; the ten biggest clones take up about 10%. Sample: PBMCs, mostly from graft donor cells, taken 180 days after TCRalphabeta/CD19-depleted stem cell transplant. These receptor sequences come from a male patient between 10 and 17 years old who had a stem cell transplant for acute lymphoblastic leukemia, so the T cells may come from the graft donor.

This clonotype was seen a handful of times. The rearrangement links TRBV5-5 to TRBJ2-2; D gene uncertain. The CDR3 totals 13 residues. The V end lost 4 bases, the J end lost 6 bases, and 10 bases lay between the germline ends. CDR1 SGHKS and CDR2 YYEKEE come from the germline V gene (reference sequence). The CDR3 is CASSPPGSGELFF. The CDR3 DNA follows: TGTGCCAGCAGCCCCCCGGGCTCCGGGGAGCTGTTTTTT.

This clonotype was recorded many times. The CDR3 DNA reads TGCAGCGTTGAAGATCGGCTAGCGGGAGCCGGGGAGCTGTTTTTT. It encodes CSVEDRLAGAGELFF. This chain links TRBV29-1 with TRBJ2-2; the match to TRBD2 covers 10 bases. Losses at the gene ends were 0 bases for V and 6 bases for J; bases not matched to a gene: 4. Germline V gene lookup returns CDR1 SQVTM and CDR2 ANQGSEA. The CDR3 contains 15 residues.

The rearrangement joins TRBV7-2 to TRBJ2-1; the D gene is possibly TRBD2 (5 bases). The V gene's germline CDR1 is SGHTA and CDR2 FQGNSA. V gave up 3 bases and J gave up 2 bases, with 11 bases separating them. This CDR3 spans 15 amino acids. CDR3 loop: CASSFDYLTYNEQFF. The CDR3, as DNA: TGTGCCAGCAGCTTTGACTATCTCACCTACAATGAGCAGTTCTTC.

This clonotype has just a few counts. The chain couples TRBV5-5 to TRBJ2-3, with TRBD2 identical over 8 bases. The V gene's germline CDR1 is SGHKS and CDR2 YYEKEE (reference sequence). Losses at the gene ends were 4 bases for V and 13 bases for J; bases not matched to a gene: 8. The CDR3 has 12 residues. The DNA for the CDR3 is TGTGCCAGCAGCGGAACCGGGACTAGAAAGTATTTT. It translates to CASSGTGTRKYF.

This chain uses TRBV5-5 with TRBJ1-1; a weak D match, TRBD1 (6 bases). Between the trimmed V and J ends, which lost 3 bases and 2 bases, there was a span of 17 bases. This CDR3 is built from 16 residues. In germline, CDR1 is SGHKS, CDR2 YYEKEE (reference sequence). CDR3 loop: CASSSLIGGGNTEAFF. The CDR3 DNA reads TGTGCCAGCAGCTCCCTCATAGGGGGAGGAAACACTGAAGCTTTCTTT.

The chain couples TRBV2 to TRBJ2-4, with D perhaps matching TRBD1 or TRBD2 (7 bases each). With 6 bases removed from V and 0 bases from J, the gap between germline ends came to 18 bases. The CDR3 totals 17 residues. Germline loops: CDR1 SNHLY, CDR2 FYNNEI. CDR3 sequence (DNA): TGTGCCAGCAGCGCCCCCAGGGGGGGGATAGCCAAAAACATTCAGTACTTC. It is translated as CASSAPRGGIAKNIQYF.

This clonotype was counted only a few times. The chain has TRBV29-1 and TRBJ1-2; TRBD1 aligns across 7 bases. In germline, CDR1 is SQVTM, CDR2 ANQGSEA. CDR3 length: 12 residues. The J segment lost 5 bases and the V segment lost 7 bases, leaving 7 bases of the junction unmatched. DNA for the CDR3: TGCAGCGCTCCGACAGGGAGATATGGCTACACCTTC. This codes for CSAPTGRYGYTF.

This clonotype was seen only a few times. The genes are TRBV21-1 and TRBJ2-1. TRBV21-1 is annotated as a pseudogene. The CDR3 runs 19 residues. For the CDR3, the DNA is TGTGCCAGCAGCAAAGCGCTTTTGATTGGTAGGGGCAATTACAATGAGCAGTTCTTC. Translation gives CASSKALLIGRGNYNEQFF.

The chain is built from TRBV3-1 and TRBJ1-4; D might be TRBD1 (5 bases). The CDR3 spans 17 residues. V gave up 3 bases and J gave up 7 bases, with 21 bases separating them. The germline V gene has CDR1 LGHDT and CDR2 YNNKEL (reference sequence). This CDR3 reads CASSQPGRAFVREKLFF. CDR3 DNA sequence: TGTGCCAGCAGCCAGCCGGGACGGGCATTTGTTCGTGAAAAACTGTTTTTT.